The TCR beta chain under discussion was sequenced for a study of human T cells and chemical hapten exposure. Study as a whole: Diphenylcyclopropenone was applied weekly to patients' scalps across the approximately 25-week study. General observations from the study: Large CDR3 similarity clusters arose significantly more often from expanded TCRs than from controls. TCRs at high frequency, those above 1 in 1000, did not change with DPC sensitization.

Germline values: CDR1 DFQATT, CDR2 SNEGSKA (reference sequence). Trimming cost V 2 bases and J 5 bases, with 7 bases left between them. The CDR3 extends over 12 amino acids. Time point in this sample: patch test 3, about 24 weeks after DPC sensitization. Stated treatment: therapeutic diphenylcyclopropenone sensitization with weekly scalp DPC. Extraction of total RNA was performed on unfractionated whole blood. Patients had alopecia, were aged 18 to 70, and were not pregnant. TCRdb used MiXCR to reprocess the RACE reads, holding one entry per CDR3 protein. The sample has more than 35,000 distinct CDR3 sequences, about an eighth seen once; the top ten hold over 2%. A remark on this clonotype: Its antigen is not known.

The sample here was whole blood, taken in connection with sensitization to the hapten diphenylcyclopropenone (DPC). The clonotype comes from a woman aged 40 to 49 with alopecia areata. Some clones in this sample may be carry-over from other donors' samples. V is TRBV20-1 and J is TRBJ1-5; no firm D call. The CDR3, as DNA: TGCAGTGCTAGATTGCCCTATCAGCCCCAGCATTTT. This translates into CSARLPYQPQHF.